This T cell receptor beta chain was captured by sequencing in a study of radiation and T cells in renal cell carcinoma. General study points: Without pretreatment biopsies, baseline tumor clonotype presence was undetermined. In blood, top tumor clones expanded by 2 weeks, shrinking by 4.

Deletions cut 6 bases from V and 6 bases from J, with 15 bases between. The germline gives CDR1 MNHNY, CDR2 SVGAGI (reference sequence). The CDR3 sequence is 15 residues long. To note about this clone: No antigen is known for it.

Sample time point: baseline pretreatment blood. Treatment here: 15 Gy SBRT to primary tumor, nephrectomy 4 weeks later. Blood was sampled at baseline, 2 weeks and 4 weeks after SBRT. This renal cell carcinoma was of the clear cell type. Libraries were prepared by immunoSEQ multiplex PCR; TCRdb keeps only in-frame clonotypes and omits some of them. The data hold about 130,000 clones, with approximately 91% observed a single time. The chain uses TRBV6-6 and TRBJ1-6; D is undetermined. The source of this sequence is a woman aged 45-65 years with renal cell carcinoma. Source: blood, taken from a patient whose treatment included radiotherapy and nephrectomy. The CDR3 here is CASSNLDGSNSPLHF. CDR3 DNA: TGTGCCAGCAGCAACCTGGACGGGTCTAATTCACCCCTCCACTTT.